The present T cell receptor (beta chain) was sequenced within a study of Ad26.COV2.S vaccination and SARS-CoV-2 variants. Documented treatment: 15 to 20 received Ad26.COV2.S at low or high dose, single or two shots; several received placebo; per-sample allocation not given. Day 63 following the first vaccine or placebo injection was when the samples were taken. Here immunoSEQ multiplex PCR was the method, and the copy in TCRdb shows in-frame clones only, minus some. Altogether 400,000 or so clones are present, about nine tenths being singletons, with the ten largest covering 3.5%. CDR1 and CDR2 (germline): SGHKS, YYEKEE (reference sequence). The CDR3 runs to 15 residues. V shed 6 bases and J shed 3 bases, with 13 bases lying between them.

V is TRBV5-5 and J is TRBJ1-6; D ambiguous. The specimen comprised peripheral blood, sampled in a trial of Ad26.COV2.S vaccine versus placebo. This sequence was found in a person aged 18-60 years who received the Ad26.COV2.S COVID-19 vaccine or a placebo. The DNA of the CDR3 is TGTGCCAGCACCTTACCAGGTTACTATAATTCACCCCTCCACTTT. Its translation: CASTLPGYYNSPLHF.